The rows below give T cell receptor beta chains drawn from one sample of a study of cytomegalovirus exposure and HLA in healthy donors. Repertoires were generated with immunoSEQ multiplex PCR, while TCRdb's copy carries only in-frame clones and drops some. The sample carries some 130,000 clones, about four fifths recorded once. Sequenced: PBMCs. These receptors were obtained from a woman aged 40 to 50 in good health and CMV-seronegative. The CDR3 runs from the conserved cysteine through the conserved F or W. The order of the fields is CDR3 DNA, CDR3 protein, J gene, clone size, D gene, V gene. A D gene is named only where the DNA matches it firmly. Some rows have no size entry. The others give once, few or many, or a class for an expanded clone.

cdr3_nt: TGTGCCAGCAGCTTATCAGGGCCAGATACGCAGTATTTT; cdr3_aa: CASSLSGPDTQYF; j_call: TRBJ2-3; clone_size: few; d_call: NA; v_call: TRBV5-8
cdr3_nt: TGTGCCAGTCAGGGGAGGGGCAAAGGAAAACTGTTTTTT; cdr3_aa: CASQGRGKGKLFF; j_call: TRBJ1-4; clone_size: NA; d_call: NA; v_call: TRBV19
cdr3_nt: TGTGCCAGTACCTTCGGAGGGCGGGGAAACACCATATATTTT; cdr3_aa: CASTFGGRGNTIYF; j_call: TRBJ1-3; clone_size: NA; d_call: NA; v_call: TRBV19
cdr3_nt: TGTGCCAGCAGCTACTACAGGGCTAATGAAAAACTGTTTTTT; cdr3_aa: CASSYYRANEKLFF; j_call: TRBJ1-4; clone_size: once; d_call: NA; v_call: TRBV11-2
cdr3_nt: TGTGCCAGCAGCTTAGCTGTCGGGAGCTACAATGAGCAGTTCTTC; cdr3_aa: CASSLAVGSYNEQFF; j_call: TRBJ2-1; clone_size: NA; d_call: NA; v_call: TRBV7-9
cdr3_nt: TGTGCCAGCAGCCCAGATCAGCCCCAGCATTTT; cdr3_aa: CASSPDQPQHF; j_call: TRBJ1-5; clone_size: NA; d_call: NA; v_call: TRBV6-5
cdr3_nt: TGCGCCAGCAGCCAAGGAGGAGGGCTGGAGACCCAGTACTTC; cdr3_aa: CASSQGGGLETQYF; j_call: TRBJ2-5; clone_size: NA; d_call: NA; v_call: TRBV4-3
cdr3_nt: TGTGCCAGCAGCCCCGAGGGAGGGAATAATTCACCCCTCCACTTT; cdr3_aa: CASSPEGGNNSPLHF; j_call: TRBJ1-6; clone_size: NA; d_call: NA; v_call: TRBV7-2
cdr3_nt: TGTGCCAGCAGCGGGACTAGCGGATATTCCTACGAGCAGTACTTC; cdr3_aa: CASSGTSGYSYEQYF; j_call: TRBJ2-7; clone_size: few; d_call: TRBD2; v_call: TRBV2
cdr3_nt: TGCGCCAGCAGCCAAGGCCTGAACAGGGATCCCTTCTACAATGAGCAGTTCTTC; cdr3_aa: CASSQGLNRDPFYNEQFF; j_call: TRBJ2-1; clone_size: NA; d_call: NA; v_call: TRBV4-1
cdr3_nt: TGTGCCAGCAGCCAGGAACCCCGGGACTTTTACAATGAGCAGTTCTTC; cdr3_aa: CASSQEPRDFYNEQFF; j_call: TRBJ2-1; clone_size: NA; d_call: NA; v_call: TRBV4-2
cdr3_nt: TGTGCCAGCGGCCGGGGGGTAGAGACCCAGTACTTC; cdr3_aa: CASGRGVETQYF; j_call: TRBJ2-5; clone_size: NA; d_call: TRBD2; v_call: TRBV2
cdr3_nt: TGTGCCAGTAGTTCCCCTATGGGCTCTATGAACACTGAAGCTTTCTTT; cdr3_aa: CASSSPMGSMNTEAFF; j_call: TRBJ1-1; clone_size: NA; d_call: NA; v_call: TRBV19
cdr3_nt: TGCGCCAGCAGCCCCAGCCCGGGGGGAACCTACGAGCAGTACTTC; cdr3_aa: CASSPSPGGTYEQYF; j_call: TRBJ2-7; clone_size: NA; d_call: TRBD2; v_call: TRBV4-1
cdr3_nt: TGCGCCAGCAGCCTCCAACCCCAGGCACCGTCGGTTGAGCAGTTCTTC; cdr3_aa: CASSLQPQAPSVEQFF; j_call: TRBJ2-1; clone_size: NA; d_call: NA; v_call: TRBV4-3
cdr3_nt: TGCGCCAGCAGCCGAGAGACCGGGACAGGGGTCTACGAGCAGTACTTC; cdr3_aa: CASSRETGTGVYEQYF; j_call: TRBJ2-7; clone_size: NA; d_call: TRBD1; v_call: TRBV4-3
cdr3_nt: TGTGCCAGCAGTTCCCCTCGGCGGGAGATCACAGATACGCAGTATTTT; cdr3_aa: CASSSPRREITDTQYF; j_call: TRBJ2-3; clone_size: once; d_call: TRBD2; v_call: TRBV28
cdr3_nt: TGTGCCAGCTGGGACAGGGAGGTCACCGGGGAGCTGTTTTTT; cdr3_aa: CASWDREVTGELFF; j_call: TRBJ2-2; clone_size: NA; d_call: TRBD1; v_call: TRBV7-8
cdr3_nt: TGCGCCAGCAGCGTCGGGCAGGGGACAATCTACGAGCAGTACTTC; cdr3_aa: CASSVGQGTIYEQYF; j_call: TRBJ2-7; clone_size: NA; d_call: NA; v_call: TRBV4-3
cdr3_nt: TGTGCCAGCAGCTCCGCTAGTCTCCTCCAGGGCAGTGAGCAGTTCTTC; cdr3_aa: CASSSASLLQGSEQFF; j_call: TRBJ2-1; clone_size: NA; d_call: NA; v_call: TRBV7-9
cdr3_nt: TGTGCCAGCTCTTACAGGGGGCAGGAGACCCTCCACTTT; cdr3_aa: CASSYRGQETLHF; j_call: TRBJ1-6; clone_size: few; d_call: TRBD1; v_call: TRBV5-6
cdr3_nt: TGTGCCAGCTCCCGCAGACAGGACCACACTGAAGCTTTCTTT; cdr3_aa: CASSRRQDHTEAFF; j_call: TRBJ1-1; clone_size: NA; d_call: NA; v_call: TRBV18
cdr3_nt: TGTGCCAGTAGTAAACCTCAGGGTCGAGCTGAAGCTTTCTTT; cdr3_aa: CASSKPQGRAEAFF; j_call: TRBJ1-1; clone_size: once; d_call: NA; v_call: TRBV19
cdr3_nt: TGTGCCAGCAGTTGGACCCGGGACAGTTCCTACGAGCAGTACTTC; cdr3_aa: CASSWTRDSSYEQYF; j_call: TRBJ2-7; clone_size: NA; d_call: TRBD1; v_call: TRBV28
cdr3_nt: TGCGCCAGCAGCCAAGAAGGCCGACACCCTGAGCAGTTCTTC; cdr3_aa: CASSQEGRHPEQFF; j_call: TRBJ2-1; clone_size: few; d_call: NA; v_call: TRBV4-3
cdr3_nt: TGTGCCAGCAGTGACGGAGTGGGGCTCTACAATGAGCAGTTCTTC; cdr3_aa: CASSDGVGLYNEQFF; j_call: TRBJ2-1; clone_size: once; d_call: NA; v_call: TRBV6-4
cdr3_nt: TGTGCCAGCTCACCAAGTGAGAGCTCTGGGGCCAACGTCCTGACTTTC; cdr3_aa: CASSPSESSGANVLTF; j_call: TRBJ2-6; clone_size: NA; d_call: NA; v_call: TRBV18
cdr3_nt: TGTGCCAGCAGCCCACTAGCGGGGGACTCCTACGAGCAGTACTTC; cdr3_aa: CASSPLAGDSYEQYF; j_call: TRBJ2-7; clone_size: NA; d_call: TRBD2; v_call: TRBV9
cdr3_nt: TGTGCCAGCCGAGGGACTAGCGGGAGGCAGGGCACCGGGGAGCTGTTTTTT; cdr3_aa: CASRGTSGRQGTGELFF; j_call: TRBJ2-2; clone_size: NA; d_call: TRBD2; v_call: TRBV5-4
cdr3_nt: TGCGCCAGCAGCCAGGCGAAACTAAGACAGGGGGAGGCAGATACGCAGTATTTT; cdr3_aa: CASSQAKLRQGEADTQYF; j_call: TRBJ2-3; clone_size: NA; d_call: TRBD1; v_call: TRBV4-1
cdr3_nt: TGTGCCAGCAGCTTAGCGGGGGGATCTAACACCGGGGAGCTGTTTTTT; cdr3_aa: CASSLAGGSNTGELFF; j_call: TRBJ2-2; clone_size: NA; d_call: NA; v_call: TRBV7-9
cdr3_nt: TGCGCCAGCAGTGAATCCGAGACACTCAATAATTCACCCCTCCACTTT; cdr3_aa: CASSESETLNNSPLHF; j_call: TRBJ1-6; clone_size: NA; d_call: NA; v_call: TRBV10-2
cdr3_nt: TGTGCCAGCAGTTACCTCGACCCGTTCGGACTAGAACAGTACTTC; cdr3_aa: CASSYLDPFGLEQYF; j_call: TRBJ2-7; clone_size: NA; d_call: TRBD2; v_call: TRBV6-6
cdr3_nt: TGTGCCAGTAGTATAGTGACAGGGGGTTACAATCAGCCCCAGCATTTT; cdr3_aa: CASSIVTGGYNQPQHF; j_call: TRBJ1-5; clone_size: NA; d_call: TRBD1; v_call: TRBV19
cdr3_nt: TGTGCCAGCAGTTATGAGACAGATAGCAATCAGCCCCAGCATTTT; cdr3_aa: CASSYETDSNQPQHF; j_call: TRBJ1-5; clone_size: once; d_call: NA; v_call: TRBV6-6
cdr3_nt: TGTGCCACCAGCGCGGAGGGGAAGACCTACGAGCAGTACTTC; cdr3_aa: CATSAEGKTYEQYF; j_call: TRBJ2-7; clone_size: NA; d_call: NA; v_call: TRBV2
cdr3_nt: TGTGCCAGCAGTCCCTGGACAGGGAAGGGCTATGGCTACACCTTC; cdr3_aa: CASSPWTGKGYGYTF; j_call: TRBJ1-2; clone_size: NA; d_call: TRBD1; v_call: TRBV27
cdr3_nt: TGTGCCAGCAGTCGACAGGGCTATGGCTACACCTTC; cdr3_aa: CASSRQGYGYTF; j_call: TRBJ1-2; clone_size: NA; d_call: TRBD1; v_call: TRBV6-5
cdr3_nt: TGTGCCAGCAGCGGAGCGGGGGAAGAGACCCAGTACTTC; cdr3_aa: CASSGAGEETQYF; j_call: TRBJ2-5; clone_size: NA; d_call: TRBD2; v_call: TRBV9
cdr3_nt: TGTGCCAGCAGCTTAACACAGAGCAAGAATTCACCCCTCCACTTT; cdr3_aa: CASSLTQSKNSPLHF; j_call: TRBJ1-6; clone_size: NA; d_call: NA; v_call: TRBV7-9
cdr3_nt: TGTGCCAGCAGCTTCCGTGACATACCCAAAAACATTCAGTACTTC; cdr3_aa: CASSFRDIPKNIQYF; j_call: TRBJ2-4; clone_size: NA; d_call: NA; v_call: TRBV7-9